Below, 24 T cell receptor beta chains from the same sample are listed, as sequenced in a study of OX40 agonist ivuxolimab in advanced cancers. Sequencing used immunoSEQ multiplex PCR; TCRdb keeps in-frame clones, though not all of them. Found here are around 84,000 clones, less than 85% of them singletons; the top ten hold around 0.49%. The sample was CD4+ or CD8+ T cells sorted from blood, taken in a trial of the OX40 agonist ivuxolimab. The receptors stem from an adult with an advanced solid tumor such as melanoma, head and neck, liver or kidney cancer.

The rearrangement joins TRBV5-4 to TRBJ2-5, with D hard to call. The J call is doubtful: the DNA matches TRBJ2-7 better. The CDR3 covers 14 residues. CDR1 is SGHNT and CDR2 is YYREEE in the germline V gene (reference sequence). The CDR3 is CASSLELGSDEQYF. CDR3 DNA sequence: TGTGCCAGCAGCTTGGAATTGGGAAGCGACGAGCAGTACTTC.

V gene TRBV25-1 combines with J gene TRBJ1-4, with 8 positions matching TRBD1. This CDR3 is 16 amino acids long. The V and J ends lost 2 bases and 7 bases, in that order; junction bases with no gene match: 9. The V gene's germline CDR1 is MGHDK and CDR2 SYGVNS. CDR3 amino acids: CASSEGGGQDGEKLFF. CDR3 bases: TGTGCCAGCAGTGAAGGGGGGGGACAGGACGGTGAAAAACTGTTTTTT.

This rearrangement joins TRBV10-3 to TRBJ2-7, with D hard to call. The CDR3 covers 14 residues. Germline V CDR1 and CDR2: ENHRY, SYGVKD. V was shortened by 6 bases and J by 0 bases, with 12 bases between the two germline ends. CDR3 loop: CAISRIGASYEQYF. CDR3 in DNA: TGTGCCATCAGCAGAATCGGCGCCTCCTACGAGCAGTACTTC.

The chain employs TRBV4-1 and TRBJ2-2; TRBD1 matches at 7 bases. CDR1 is MGHRA, CDR2 YSYEKL, per germline. This CDR3 comprises 14 residues. With V trimmed by 1 base and J by 6 bases, 2 bases remained unmatched. This CDR3 reads CASSQVGQAGELFF. The CDR3 region has the DNA TGCGCCAGCAGCCAAGTAGGACAGGCCGGGGAGCTGTTTTTT.

CDR3 region: CASSLVSDRAGYNEQFF. CDR3 in DNA: TGTGCCAGCAGCTTAGTGTCGGACAGGGCTGGCTACAATGAGCAGTTCTTC. The J gene is TRBJ2-1, the V gene TRBV7-2; 8 bases line up with TRBD1. V lost 1 base to trimming and J lost 3 bases; unmatched junction nucleotides: 8. Germline V gene data show CDR1 as SGHTA and CDR2 as FQGNSA. CDR3 length equals 17 residues.

The J gene is TRBJ2-7, the V gene TRBV28; D ambiguous. The CDR3 runs 12 residues. V dropped 5 bases and J dropped 0 bases, with 5 bases sitting between them. CDR1 and CDR2 from the germline V gene are MDHEN and SYDVKM. The CDR3, as DNA: TGTGCCAGCAGTCAGGACTCCTACGAGCAGTACTTC. Protein sequence: CASSQDSYEQYF.

This clone was recorded once. This chain joins TRBV6-5 and TRBJ2-7; a possible D gene is TRBD2 (6 bases). The CDR3 sequence is 12 residues long. CDR1 and CDR2 from the germline V gene are MNHEY and SVGAGI. Trimming pared 5 bases from V and 4 bases from J, leaving 9 bases between. For the CDR3, the DNA is TGTGCCAGCAGTCGTGCGGGATACGAGCAGTACTTC. Residues: CASSRAGYEQYF.

This chain connects TRBV6-1 to TRBJ1-2; D gene unclear. Germline V CDR1 and CDR2: MNHNS, SASEGT. Trimming left V 4 bases short and J 5 bases short, with 20 bases between. The CDR3 sequence is 16 residues long. The CDR3, as DNA: TGTGCCAGCAGTGCTGATAATTCGGTCAGATCGTATGGCTACACCTTC. Its protein is CASSADNSVRSYGYTF.

The chain links TRBV6-1 to TRBJ1-1; the D is unclear. The CDR3 consists of 13 residues. Germline V gene sequence: CDR1 MNHNS, CDR2 SASEGT. Trimming took 3 bases from V and 0 from J, leaving 5 bases between them. CDR3 nucleotides: TGTGCCAGCAGTGAGTCGGTGAACACTGAAGCTTTCTTT. It codes for CASSESVNTEAFF.

The J gene is TRBJ1-1, the V gene TRBV21-1. TRBV21-1 has pseudogene status. CDR3 length: 17 amino acids. This CDR3 reads CASSRYRRVLFVTEAFF. The CDR3 DNA reads TGTGCCAGCAGCAGGTACAGGAGGGTGCTTTTCGTTACTGAAGCTTTCTTT.

For the CDR3, the DNA is TGCAGCGCTAGGAGCGGGGAAGAGACCCAGTACTTC. Protein sequence: CSARSGEETQYF. V gene TRBV29-1 combines with J gene TRBJ2-5; TRBD2 agrees at 7 bases. With 7 bases clipped from V and 3 bases from J, the junction kept 5 bases outside the gene matches. CDR3 length: 12 amino acids. CDR1 SQVTM and CDR2 ANQGSEA come from the germline V gene.

CDR3 residues: CASSLGYRDYEQYF. The CDR3, as DNA: TGTGCCAGCAGCTTAGGGTACAGGGACTACGAGCAGTACTTC. This chain connects TRBV7-2 to TRBJ2-7; D perhaps matches TRBD1 (6 bases). The germline V gene has CDR1 SGHTA and CDR2 FQGNSA. V lost 1 base and J 3 bases, leaving 10 bases between the germline ends. This CDR3 comprises 14 residues.

This clone has just a few counts. In DNA, the CDR3 is TGTGCCAGCTCAGGGATGGATGCCGAGCAGTACTTC. Its translation is CASSGMDAEQYF. The chain combines TRBV18 with TRBJ2-7; D gene unclear. The CDR3 runs 12 residues. Trimming stripped 5 bases from V and 6 bases from J, with 11 bases between. The germline gives CDR1 KGHSH, CDR2 LQKENI.

The chain is built from TRBV2 and TRBJ1-4; perhaps TRBD1 as D (6 bases). The CDR3 covers 15 residues. Trimming cost V 4 bases and J 8 bases, with 17 bases left between them. The germline V gene has CDR1 SNHLY and CDR2 FYNNEI. The DNA of the CDR3 is TGTGCCAGCAGTGCGGAGGGCAGGGGAGTAGAAAAACTGTTTTTT. This sequence encodes CASSAEGRGVEKLFF.

This clone was found a few times. The J gene is TRBJ1-6, the V gene TRBV4-1, with 8 bases fitting TRBD1. Germline-derived CDR1 and CDR2 are MGHRA and YSYEKL. V gave up 4 bases and J gave up 9 bases; unmatched junction bases: 5. The CDR3 contains 14 residues. Written as DNA, the CDR3 is TGCGCCAGCAGCCGTGACAGGGGCAGTTCACCCCTCCACTTT. It codes for CASSRDRGSSPLHF.

The chain has TRBV11-2 and TRBJ2-1; D may correspond to TRBD1 or TRBD2 (5 bases each). Germline V gives CDR1 SGHAT, CDR2 FQNNGV. This CDR3 has 17 residues. V dropped 1 base and J dropped 1 base, with 14 bases sitting between them. CDR3 DNA sequence: TGTGCCAGCAGCTTAGGCTCCCGAGGGGCGTCCTACAATGAGCAGTTCTTC. Amino acids: CASSLGSRGASYNEQFF.

This chain uses TRBV7-9 with TRBJ1-2; no firm D call. The CDR3 spans 17 residues. The V and J ends lost 1 base and 4 bases respectively, with 19 bases between them. Germline V gene lookup returns CDR1 SEHNR and CDR2 FQNEAQ (reference sequence). For the CDR3, the DNA is TGTGCCAGCAGCTTAGAGGGAAGGGCCTCCTCCACCTATGGCTACACCTTC. This encodes CASSLEGRASSTYGYTF.

This rearrangement joins TRBV9 to TRBJ2-5, with D tentatively TRBD2 (6 bases). CDR1 and CDR2 from the germline V gene are SGDLS and YYNGEE. This CDR3 comprises 16 residues. Deletions cut 1 base from V and 2 bases from J, with 15 bases between. The CDR3, as DNA: TGTGCCAGCAGCGTAATGCAGGGAGGAGGTCAAGAGACCCAGTACTTC. This codes for CASSVMQGGGQETQYF.

The gene calls are TRBV6-5 and TRBJ2-1; D gene unclear. V shed 6 bases and J shed 8 bases, with 17 bases lying between them. Germline V gene lookup returns CDR1 MNHEY and CDR2 SVGAGI. The length of the CDR3 is 14 residues. CDR3 DNA sequence: TGTGCCAGCAGCCCCGACGGCCCAGAGTATGAGCAGTTCTTC. Encoded protein: CASSPDGPEYEQFF.

The chain recombines TRBV6-1 with TRBJ1-1; D may be TRBD1 (6 bases). Per germline, CDR1 MNHNS and CDR2 SASEGT. This CDR3 spans 14 amino acids. V lost 4 bases to trimming and J lost 3 bases, with 12 bases between them. CDR3 DNA sequence: TGTGCCAGCAGTGCAGCAGGGGCGCACACTGAAGCTTTCTTT. Translating it yields CASSAAGAHTEAFF.

The CDR3 DNA is TGTGCCAGCAGCTTAAACCCTACGGCTGGCACAGATACGCAGTATTTT. Its protein product is CASSLNPTAGTDTQYF. The chain couples TRBV11-2 to TRBJ2-3, with unresolved D. The V end was cut by 2 bases, the J end by 1 base, with 13 bases between. This CDR3 region has 16 residues. Germline CDR1 reads SGHAT; CDR2 reads FQNNGV.

This clone was recorded many times. This sequence joins TRBV5-1 and TRBJ1-1; TRBD1 is a possible D gene (6 bases). Germline V CDR1 and CDR2: SGHRS, YFSETQ. CDR3 length equals 14 residues. Trimming cost V 0 bases and J 4 bases, with 10 bases left between them. This CDR3 reads CASSLDREGTEAFF. The CDR3 DNA reads as TGCGCCAGCAGCTTGGACAGGGAAGGCACTGAAGCTTTCTTT.

This clone showed up just once. The V call is TRBV11-3, the J call TRBJ2-5; no clear D gene. Germline loops: CDR1 SGHNT, CDR2 YENEEA. The CDR3 spans 14 residues. Trimming pared 4 bases from V and 2 bases from J, leaving 11 bases between. The CDR3 sequence: CASSSSGQQETQYF. In nucleotides, the CDR3 is TGTGCCAGCAGCTCCTCGGGTCAGCAAGAGACCCAGTACTTC.

This chain joins TRBV2 and TRBJ2-1; no definite D call. The CDR3 totals 11 residues. V was pared by 4 bases and J by 6 bases, with 4 bases between. Germline V gene lookup returns CDR1 SNHLY and CDR2 FYNNEI. The CDR3 loop is CASSVINEQFF. The CDR3 DNA sequence: TGTGCCAGCAGTGTGATCAATGAGCAGTTCTTC. Complete variable domain (other parts from reference TRBV2 and TRBJ2-1): EPEVTQTPSHQVTQMGQEVILRCVPISNHLYFYWYRQILGQKVEFLVSFYNNEISEKSEIFDDQFSVERPDGSNFTLKIRSTKLEDSAMYFCASSVINEQFFGPGTRLTVL.